These 12 T cell receptor beta chains share one sample of origin, sequenced in a study of shared clonotypes between healthy human individuals. Assay: immunoSEQ multiplex PCR; the TCRdb copy retains only in-frame clones and omits some. The table has about 2 million clones, 90% to 95% seen once; the top ten hold more than 0.1%. The sequenced sample consisted of naive CD4+ T cells sorted from blood. Described subset: CD45RA+ positively selected. These receptors were collected from a man younger than 35 in good health.

This clone was recorded only once. The chain combines TRBV5-6 with TRBJ1-1; 7 bases map to TRBD1. V was pared by 2 bases and J by 4 bases, with 2 bases of the junction left unmatched. The germline V gene encodes CDR1 SGHDT and CDR2 YYEEEE. CDR3 length: 13 amino acids. CDR3 protein: CASSLDRVTEAFF. CDR3 DNA: TGTGCCAGCAGCTTAGACAGGGTCACTGAAGCTTTCTTT.

This chain joins TRBV19 and TRBJ2-7; the match to TRBD2 covers 7 bases. The CDR3 is made up of 15 amino acids. Germline trimming cut 1 base from V and 3 bases from J; bases unmatched to any gene: 6. CDR1 is LNHDA and CDR2 is SQIVND in the germline V gene (reference sequence). The CDR3 nucleotides read TGTGCCAGTAGTATAGCCGGGACTAAGTTCTACGAGCAGTACTTC. Protein sequence: CASSIAGTKFYEQYF.

Comment on this clone: Other DNA sequences within the sample encode an identical CDR3. The CDR3 DNA reads as TGTGCCAGCAGCTTAGGGGTCAGCCAAGAGACCCAGTACTTC. This gives the protein CASSLGVSQETQYF. The gene calls are TRBV7-2 and TRBJ2-5; D uncertain. Per the germline V gene, CDR1 is SGHTA and CDR2 is FQGNSA. The CDR3 is made up of 14 amino acids. V was pared by 1 base and J by 1 base, with 7 bases between. The full variable domain, completed using reference TRBV7-2 and TRBJ2-5, is GAGVSQSPSNKVTEKGKDVELRCDPISGHTALYWYRQSLGQGLEFLIYFQGNSAPDKSGLPSDRFSAERTGGSVSTLTIQRTQQEDSAVYLCASSLGVSQETQYFGPGTRLLVL.

V usage is TRBV28 and J usage is TRBJ1-1, with D unresolved. Trimming left V 2 bases short and J 4 bases short, with 14 bases between. Germline V gene lookup returns CDR1 MDHEN and CDR2 SYDVKM. This CDR3 comprises 15 residues. The CDR3 reads CASSLIRAGSTEAFF. The DNA for the CDR3 is TGTGCCAGCAGTTTAATTCGGGCGGGGAGCACTGAAGCTTTCTTT.

The rearrangement uses TRBV10-2 and TRBJ1-6, with a weak D call TRBD1 (5 bases). This CDR3 has 15 amino acids. V was pared by 8 bases and J by 8 bases, with 19 bases between. Germline loops: CDR1 WSHSY, CDR2 SAAADI. The CDR3 protein is CASSHRDSTYSPLHF. CDR3 DNA sequence: TGCGCCAGCTCCCATCGGGACTCTACCTATTCACCCCTCCACTTT.

Comment on this clone: This may be a read error, as it is one base from a much larger clone. Other DNA sequences of this sample code for an identical CDR3. This chain joins TRBV18 and TRBJ2-7; D may be TRBD1 (6 bases). Trimming took 6 bases from V and 5 from J, leaving 8 bases between them. The length of the CDR3 is 11 residues. Germline V gives CDR1 KGHSH, CDR2 LQKENI. Here the CDR3 reads CASSPGDEQYF. CDR3 coding DNA: TGTGCCAGCTCCCCAGGGGACGAGCAGTACTTC. The entire variable domain, with the rest obtained from reference TRBV18 and TRBJ2-7, is as follows: NAGVMQNPRHLVRRRGQEARLRCSPMKGHSHVYWYRQLPEEGLKFMVYLQKENIIDESGMPKERFSAEFPKEGPSILRIQQVVRGDSAAYFCASSPGDEQYFGPGTRLTVT.

The chain combines TRBV6-5 with TRBJ2-3; the match to TRBD2 covers 8 bases. CDR1 is MNHEY and CDR2 is SVGAGI in the germline V gene. This CDR3 is 15 amino acids long. Germline trimming cut 5 bases from V and 5 bases from J; bases unmatched to any gene: 9. The CDR3 loop reads CASSRAPGGRDTQYF. The CDR3 bases are TGTGCCAGCAGTCGAGCCCCGGGGGGGAGAGATACGCAGTATTTT.

The chain uses TRBV2 and TRBJ2-5, with D possibly matching TRBD2 (6 bases). CDR1 and CDR2 from the germline V gene are SNHLY and FYNNEI. CDR3 size: 13 residues. V gave up 8 bases and J gave up 5 bases, with 15 bases separating them. CDR3 in amino acids: CASRAGSMETQYF. CDR3 coding DNA: TGTGCCAGCCGCGCGGGGTCCATGGAGACCCAGTACTTC. The variable domain in full, completed from reference TRBV2 and TRBJ2-5, reads EPEVTQTPSHQVTQMGQEVILRCVPISNHLYFYWYRQILGQKVEFLVSFYNNEISEKSEIFDDQFSVERPDGSNFTLKIRSTKLEDSAMYFCASRAGSMETQYFGPGTRLLVL.

The rearrangement links TRBV5-4 to TRBJ1-6; unclear D gene. The CDR3 runs 14 residues. In germline, CDR1 is SGHNT, CDR2 YYREEE (reference sequence). The V end was cut by 3 bases, the J end by 3 bases, with 7 bases between. As DNA, the CDR3 is TGTGCCAGCAGCTCTGCCGACTATAATTCACCCCTCCACTTT. Translating it yields CASSSADYNSPLHF.

On this clone: Additional DNA sequences in this sample encode the identical CDR3. The chain combines TRBV5-1 with TRBJ2-3; D is uncertain. Germline CDR1 is SGHRS and CDR2 is YFSETQ. This CDR3 has 12 residues. Trimming took off 0 bases at V and 6 bases at J, with 5 bases between the two ends. The DNA of the CDR3 is TGCGCCAGCAGCTTGGAAAGCGATACGCAGTATTTT. Amino acids: CASSLESDTQYF.

The chain carries TRBV30 and TRBJ2-3, with 9 bases fitting TRBD1. Germline CDR1 reads GTSNPN; CDR2 reads SVGIG (reference sequence). V trimming: 3 bases; J trimming: 3 bases; junction bases outside the gene matches: 7. The CDR3 loop spans 15 amino acids. DNA of the CDR3: TGTGCCTGGAGATCTGGACAGGGGAGAACAGATACGCAGTATTTT. The encoded protein is CAWRSGQGRTDTQYF.

The chain has TRBV5-1 and TRBJ1-2; D possibly corresponds to TRBD1 (5 bases). Deletions cut 6 bases from V and 1 base from J, with 19 bases between. The CDR3 is 16 amino acids. In germline, CDR1 is SGHRS, CDR2 YFSETQ. The CDR3 spells CASKLNWGEVNYGYTF. The CDR3, as DNA: TGCGCCAGCAAACTGAATTGGGGGGAAGTTAACTATGGCTACACCTTC.